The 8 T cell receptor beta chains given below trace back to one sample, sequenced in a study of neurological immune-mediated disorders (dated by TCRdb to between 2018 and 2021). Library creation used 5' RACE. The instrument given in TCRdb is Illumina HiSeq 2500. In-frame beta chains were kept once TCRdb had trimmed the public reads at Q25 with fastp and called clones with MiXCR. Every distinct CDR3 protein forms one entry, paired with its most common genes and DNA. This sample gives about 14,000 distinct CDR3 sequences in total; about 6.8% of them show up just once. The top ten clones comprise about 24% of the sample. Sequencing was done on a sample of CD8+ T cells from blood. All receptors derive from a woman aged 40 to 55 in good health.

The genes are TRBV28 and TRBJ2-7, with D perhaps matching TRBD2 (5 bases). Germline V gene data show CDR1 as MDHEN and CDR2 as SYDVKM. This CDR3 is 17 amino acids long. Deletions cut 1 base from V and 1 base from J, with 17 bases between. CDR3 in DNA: TGTGCCAGCAGTTTATCCCTTGCCCCCCGGGGTTCCTACGAGCAGTACTTC. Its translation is CASSLSLAPRGSYEQYF.

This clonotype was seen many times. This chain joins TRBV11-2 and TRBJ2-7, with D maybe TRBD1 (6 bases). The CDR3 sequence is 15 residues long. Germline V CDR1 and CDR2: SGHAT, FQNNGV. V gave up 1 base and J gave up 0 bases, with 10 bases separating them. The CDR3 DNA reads TGTGCCAGCAGCTTAGGGGCAGGGGCCTCCTACGAGCAGTACTTC. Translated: CASSLGAGASYEQYF.

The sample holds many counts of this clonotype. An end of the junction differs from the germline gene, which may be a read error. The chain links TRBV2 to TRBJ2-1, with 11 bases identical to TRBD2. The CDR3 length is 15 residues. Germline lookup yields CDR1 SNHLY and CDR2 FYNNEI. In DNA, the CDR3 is TGCGCCAGCAGGTGGACTAGCGGGTCCTTGGATGAGCAGTTCTTC. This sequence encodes CASRWTSGSLDEQFF.

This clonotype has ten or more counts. CDR3 protein: CASSYADRGSYNEQFF. The CDR3 DNA follows: TGTGCCAGCAGTTACGCGGACAGGGGGTCCTACAATGAGCAGTTCTTC. The chain uses TRBV6-6 and TRBJ2-1; 10 bases map to TRBD1. Unmatched junction bases numbered 2, after V lost 2 bases and J lost 1 base. The CDR3 has 16 amino acids. The germline V gene encodes CDR1 MNHNY and CDR2 SVGAGI (reference sequence).

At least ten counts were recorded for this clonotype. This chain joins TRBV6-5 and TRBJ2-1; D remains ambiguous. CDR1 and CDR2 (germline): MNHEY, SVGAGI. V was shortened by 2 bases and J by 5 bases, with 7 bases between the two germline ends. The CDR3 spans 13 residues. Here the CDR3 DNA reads TGTGCCAGCAGTTACCAGAGCGACAATGAGCAGTTCTTC. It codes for CASSYQSDNEQFF.

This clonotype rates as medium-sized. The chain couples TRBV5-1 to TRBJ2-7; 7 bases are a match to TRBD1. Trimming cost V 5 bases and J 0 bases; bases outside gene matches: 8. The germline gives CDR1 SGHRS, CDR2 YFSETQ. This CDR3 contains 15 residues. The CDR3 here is CASRVEGALSYEQYF. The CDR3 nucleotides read TGCGCCAGCAGGGTAGAGGGGGCACTCTCCTACGAGCAGTACTTC.

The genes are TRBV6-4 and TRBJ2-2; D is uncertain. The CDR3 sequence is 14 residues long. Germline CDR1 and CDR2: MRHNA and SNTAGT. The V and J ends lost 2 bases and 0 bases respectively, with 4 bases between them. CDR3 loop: CASSDGTNTGELFF. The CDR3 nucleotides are TGTGCCAGCAGTGACGGGACGAACACCGGGGAGCTGTTTTTT.

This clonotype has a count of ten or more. CDR3 in DNA: TGTGCCAGCAGCCAAGATGGACTAGCGGGTAGTGTCGAGCAGTACTTC. It yields the protein CASSQDGLAGSVEQYF. The chain recombines TRBV4-2 with TRBJ2-7, with 11 bases identical to TRBD2. J was trimmed by 6 bases and V by 0 bases; bases with no gene match: 7. Germline-derived CDR1 and CDR2 are LGHNA and YNFKEQ. This CDR3 is 16 amino acids long.